These 26 T cell receptor beta chains share one sample of origin, sequenced in a study of CD8+ T cells in alopecia areata. cDNA prepared by RNA extraction and subsequent reverse transcription served as the template for sequencing. TCRdb's copy holds only in-frame clones and misses some; the assay was immunoSEQ multiplex PCR. The sample records 120,000 or so clones, roughly two fifths being singletons. Sequenced: CD4+ T cells sorted from blood. These receptors originate from a human donor with alopecia areata.

To note about this clone: This sample also contains other DNA sequences that code for the same CDR3. This chain uses TRBV28 with TRBJ2-6, with a weak D call TRBD1 (5 bases). The CDR3 extends over 15 amino acids. Deletions cut 4 bases from V and 1 base from J, with 8 bases between. In germline, CDR1 is MDHEN, CDR2 SYDVKM. CDR3: CASSSPGSGANVLTF. DNA for the CDR3: TGTGCCAGCAGTTCCCCAGGGTCTGGGGCCAACGTCCTGACTTTC.

This clone has more than one count but fewer than ten. This specimen includes other DNA sequences encoding the same CDR3. The chain couples TRBV29-1 to TRBJ1-1, with D possibly matching TRBD1 (5 bases). This CDR3 has 13 amino acids. The V end was cut by 4 bases, the J end by 0 bases, with 9 bases between. Germline CDR1 and CDR2: SQVTM and ANQGSEA. CDR3 in DNA: TGCAGCGTTGGAGGGGTCTTGAACACTGAAGCTTTCTTT. It yields the protein CSVGGVLNTEAFF.

There are a few counts of this clone. This CDR3 is also generated by other DNA sequences in the sample. The rearrangement links TRBV29-1 to TRBJ2-2; 7 bases line up with TRBD1. CDR1 is SQVTM, CDR2 ANQGSEA, per germline. V was pared by 3 bases and J by 0 bases, with 1 base of the junction left unmatched. CDR3 length: 14 amino acids. This chain's CDR3 is CSVDRGPNTGELFF. CDR3 DNA: TGCAGCGTTGATAGGGGGCCGAACACCGGGGAGCTGTTTTTT.

The sample holds a few counts of this clone. The chain recombines TRBV23-1 with TRBJ1-1; D remains ambiguous. TRBV23-1 is assigned to the ORF class and has an uncertain function. The CDR3 sequence is 10 residues long. V lost 8 bases and J lost 1, with 2 bases in between. CDR3 in DNA: TGCGCCAGCTGGAACACTGAAGCTTTCTTT. Its translation: CASWNTEAFF.

CDR3 DNA: TGTGCCAGCAGCTTCGGGGGAGGCGATACGCAGTATTTT. This codes for CASSFGGGDTQYF. V gene TRBV5-6 combines with J gene TRBJ2-3; TRBD2 might be the D (6 bases). CDR3 length: 13 amino acids. V lost 2 bases and J 6 bases, leaving 10 bases between the germline ends. Germline values: CDR1 SGHDT, CDR2 YYEEEE. Drawing the rest from reference TRBV5-6 and TRBJ2-3, the complete variable domain is DAGVTQSPTHLIKTRGQQVTLRCSPKSGHDTVSWYQQALGQGPQFIFQYYEEEERQRGNFPDRFSGHQFPNYSSELNVNALLLGDSALYLCASSFGGGDTQYFGPGTRLTVL.

This clone was detected once. CDR3 sequence reads: CAWSVPRRSYNEQFF. CDR3 DNA: TGTGCCTGGAGTGTCCCTCGACGCTCCTACAATGAGCAGTTCTTC. The rearrangement uses TRBV30 and TRBJ2-1; the D is unclear. With 0 bases removed from V and 0 bases from J, the gap between germline ends came to 9 bases. Germline V gives CDR1 GTSNPN, CDR2 SVGIG (reference sequence). This CDR3 comprises 15 residues.

The genes are TRBV27 and TRBJ2-3; no clear D gene. The CDR3 runs 9 residues. CDR1 is MNHEY and CDR2 is SMNVEV in the germline V gene (reference sequence). The germline V and J ends were trimmed by 6 bases and 7 bases, with 2 bases remaining between them. DNA for the CDR3: TGTGCCAGCAGATATACGCAGTATTTT. Amino acids: CASRYTQYF.

The table lists this clone with a few counts. This sequence joins TRBV5-1 and TRBJ2-5, with D tentatively TRBD1 (5 bases). The CDR3 runs 15 residues. Germline V gene sequence: CDR1 SGHRS, CDR2 YFSETQ. V gave up 3 bases and J gave up 2 bases, with 14 bases separating them. CDR3 bases: TGCGCCAGCAGCTCGGCAGGGCCGATGCAAGAGACCCAGTACTTC. It translates to CASSSAGPMQETQYF.

This clone was seen a handful of times. This sequence joins TRBV29-1 and TRBJ2-7; 8 bases agree with TRBD2. The CDR3 has 13 amino acids. Germline CDR1 SQVTM, CDR2 ANQGSEA. The junction had 4 bases not matched to a gene; V was cut back by 5 bases and J by 1 base. In DNA, the CDR3 is TGCAGCGTTCGGGGACTAGAATCCTACGAGCAGTACTTC. This gives the protein CSVRGLESYEQYF.

The CDR3 region is CARQDISGANVLTF. DNA for the CDR3: TGTGCCAGACAGGACATCTCTGGGGCCAACGTCCTGACTTTC. This rearrangement joins TRBV2 to TRBJ2-6, with a tentative D call TRBD1 (5 bases). The CDR3 covers 14 residues. CDR1 is SNHLY and CDR2 is FYNNEI in the germline V gene. Trimming took off 9 bases at V and 0 bases at J, with 9 bases between the two ends.

The V gene is TRBV5-1, the J gene TRBJ2-3; D might be TRBD1 or TRBD2, each matching 5 bases. Germline CDR1 reads SGHRS; CDR2 reads YFSETQ. CDR3 length: 15 amino acids. V was clipped by 2 bases and J by 0 bases, with 10 bases between them. In nucleotides, the CDR3 is TGCGCCAGCAGCTTACGGGACCATAGCACAGATACGCAGTATTTT. This encodes CASSLRDHSTDTQYF.

The rearrangement links TRBV5-4 to TRBJ2-5; D remains ambiguous. The CDR3 is 14 amino acids. V shed 1 base and J shed 4 bases, with 11 bases lying between them. Germline assignment: CDR1 SGHNT and CDR2 YYREEE (reference sequence). The CDR3 coding sequence is TGTGCCAGCAGCTTGACGGCCCCGTCAGAGACCCAGTACTTC. Amino acid sequence: CASSLTAPSETQYF.

This rearrangement joins TRBV29-1 to TRBJ2-1; TRBD2 is a possible D gene (5 bases). Germline CDR1 is SQVTM and CDR2 is ANQGSEA. V dropped 6 bases and J dropped 1 base, with 13 bases sitting between them. The CDR3 has 14 amino acids. The chain's CDR3 is CSVRAGESYNEQFF. The CDR3 bases are TGCAGCGTGAGGGCTGGGGAGTCCTACAATGAGCAGTTCTTC.

The rearrangement uses TRBV18 and TRBJ1-6; TRBD1 might be the D (5 bases). Trimming took off 3 bases at V and 0 bases at J, with 12 bases between the two ends. Germline V gene data show CDR1 as KGHSH and CDR2 as LQKENI. The CDR3 spans 17 residues. CDR3 loop: CASSPLDTSSYNSPLHF. CDR3 nucleotides: TGTGCCAGCTCACCTTTGGACACCAGCTCCTATAATTCACCCCTCCACTTT.

This clone was detected a few times. The V call is TRBV11-2, the J call TRBJ1-2; 8 bases match TRBD1. CDR1 is SGHAT, CDR2 FQNNGV, per germline. This CDR3 spans 16 amino acids. The V and J ends lost 0 bases and 3 bases, in that order; junction bases with no gene match: 6. The CDR3 spells CASSLDLGRGHYGYTF. The CDR3 nucleotides read TGTGCCAGCAGCTTAGATCTCGGCAGGGGGCACTATGGCTACACCTTC.

This clone showed up just a few times. The chain joins TRBV5-6 to TRBJ2-2; the D is unclear. The V end was cut by 4 bases, the J end by 4 bases, with 11 bases between. The germline V gene encodes CDR1 SGHDT and CDR2 YYEEEE. This CDR3 is 14 amino acids long. In DNA form, the CDR3 reads TGTGCCAGCAGCCCCTGGCGGTTCACCGGGGAGCTGTTTTTT. It codes for CASSPWRFTGELFF.

V usage is TRBV29-1 and J usage is TRBJ2-7; 8 bases fit TRBD2. After removal of 0 bases from V and 4 bases from J, the junction contained 20 bases not matched to a gene. CDR1 and CDR2 from the germline V gene are SQVTM and ANQGSEA. The CDR3 extends over 19 amino acids. The CDR3 reads CSVEELTIRPSGSKYEQYF. CDR3 DNA: TGCAGCGTTGAAGAATTAACTATTAGGCCCAGCGGGAGTAAATACGAGCAGTACTTC.

Only a few counts were recorded for this clone. The chain carries TRBV23-1 and TRBJ2-5, with TRBD2 as a possible D gene (7 bases). TRBV23-1 is an open reading frame, and its role is uncertain. Trimming cost V 8 bases and J 6 bases, with 22 bases left between them. This CDR3 is built from 15 residues. Written as DNA, the CDR3 is TGCGCCAGCCGCCGCCCGGGGGGCCGCACCAAGACCCAGTACTTC. It translates to CASRRPGGRTKTQYF.

The CDR3 is CASSSAMGGELFF. The CDR3 coding sequence is TGCGCCAGCAGTTCAGCGATGGGCGGGGAGCTGTTTTTT. The rearrangement joins TRBV5-1 to TRBJ2-2; no reliable D call. Trimming stripped 5 bases from V and 7 bases from J, with 12 bases between. CDR3 length: 13 residues. Germline V gene data show CDR1 as SGHRS and CDR2 as YFSETQ.

The chain links TRBV4-3 to TRBJ2-7; no reliable D call. The CDR3 loop spans 13 amino acids. CDR1 and CDR2 (germline): LGHNA, YSLEER. The germline V and J ends were trimmed by 0 bases and 3 bases, with 6 bases remaining between them. The CDR3: CASSQDNGYEQYF. The CDR3 DNA reads as TGCGCCAGCAGCCAAGATAACGGCTACGAGCAGTACTTC.

This clone was seen only a few times. The chain recombines TRBV7-9 with TRBJ2-2; D ambiguous. Per the germline V gene, CDR1 is SEHNR and CDR2 is FQNEAQ (reference sequence). The V end was cut by 4 bases, the J end by 1 base, with 4 bases between. The CDR3 runs to 13 residues. The CDR3 protein is CASSSKNTGELFF. For the CDR3, the DNA is TGTGCCAGCAGCTCAAAGAACACCGGGGAGCTGTTTTTT.

A few counts support this clone. The CDR3, as DNA: TGCAGCGTTGAAAGGCAGGGCATGAACACTGAAGCTTTCTTT. This sequence encodes CSVERQGMNTEAFF. The chain joins TRBV29-1 to TRBJ1-1; a possible D gene is TRBD1 (5 bases). Trimming pared 2 bases from V and 0 bases from J, leaving 10 bases between. The CDR3 contains 14 residues. Per the germline V gene, CDR1 is SQVTM and CDR2 is ANQGSEA.

This clone was observed a handful of times. The chain couples TRBV29-1 to TRBJ1-2; D is possibly TRBD1 (5 bases). V was cut by 4 bases and J by 2 bases, with 8 bases left in between. CDR1 SQVTM and CDR2 ANQGSEA come from the germline V gene. The CDR3 length is 12 residues. The CDR3 region is CSVGEGNYGYTF. In DNA form, the CDR3 reads TGCAGCGTTGGCGAGGGGAACTATGGCTACACCTTC.

There are a few counts of this clone. The chain joins TRBV2 to TRBJ2-3; no firm D call. Germline assignment: CDR1 SNHLY and CDR2 FYNNEI. The CDR3 length is 14 residues. The V gene lost 7 bases and the J gene lost 2 bases, with 13 bases spanning the gap. CDR3 loop: CASKGWGSTDTQYF. The CDR3 DNA sequence: TGTGCCAGCAAAGGTTGGGGTTCCACAGATACGCAGTATTTT.

The genes are TRBV29-1 and TRBJ2-5; the D gene is possibly TRBD1 (5 bases). With 4 bases removed from V and 0 bases from J, the gap between germline ends came to 18 bases. Per the germline V gene, CDR1 is SQVTM and CDR2 is ANQGSEA. CDR3 length: 16 amino acids. The CDR3 loop reads CSVVGFETVHQETQYF. In DNA form, the CDR3 reads TGCAGCGTTGTAGGCTTCGAGACAGTACACCAAGAGACCCAGTACTTC. The full variable domain, completed using reference TRBV29-1 and TRBJ2-5, is SAVISQKPSRDICQRGTSLTIQCQVDSQVTMMFWYRQQPGQSLTLIATANQGSEATYESGFVIDKFPISRPNLTFSTLTVSNMSPEDSSIYLCSVVGFETVHQETQYFGPGTRLLVL.

In this sample, this clone turned up a few times. The chain is built from TRBV5-1 and TRBJ1-2; D not resolved. The ends were cut back, 4 bases at V and 1 base at J, with 14 bases in the middle. The CDR3 sequence is 15 residues long. CDR1 SGHRS and CDR2 YFSETQ come from the germline V gene. The CDR3, as DNA: TGCGCCAGCAGCCGCGGGGAGGAGAGTAACTATGGCTACACCTTC. Amino acids: CASSRGEESNYGYTF.